The TCR beta chain described here comes from a study of blood T cells in healthy people across ages. A sample-barcoded 5' primer and a J-beta primer mix were used in a second PCR of roughly 7 to 11 cycles. TCRdb passed the 5' RACE reads through MiXCR, listing each CDR3 protein once. The table includes some 1.1 million distinct CDR3 sequences, roughly two fifths detected once. The V gene's germline CDR1 is SEHNR and CDR2 FQNEAQ (reference sequence). V lost 5 bases and J lost 0, with 16 bases in between. The CDR3 length is 16 residues. This rearrangement joins TRBV7-9 to TRBJ1-2, with D possibly TRBD1 on 5 matching bases. Material for sequencing was blood. This TCR was sampled from a man between 18 and 35 years old in good health. Here the CDR3 reads CASSNGGRRTNYGYTF. DNA of the CDR3: TGTGCCAGCAGCAACGGGGGACGGAGAACTAACTATGGCTACACCTTC.